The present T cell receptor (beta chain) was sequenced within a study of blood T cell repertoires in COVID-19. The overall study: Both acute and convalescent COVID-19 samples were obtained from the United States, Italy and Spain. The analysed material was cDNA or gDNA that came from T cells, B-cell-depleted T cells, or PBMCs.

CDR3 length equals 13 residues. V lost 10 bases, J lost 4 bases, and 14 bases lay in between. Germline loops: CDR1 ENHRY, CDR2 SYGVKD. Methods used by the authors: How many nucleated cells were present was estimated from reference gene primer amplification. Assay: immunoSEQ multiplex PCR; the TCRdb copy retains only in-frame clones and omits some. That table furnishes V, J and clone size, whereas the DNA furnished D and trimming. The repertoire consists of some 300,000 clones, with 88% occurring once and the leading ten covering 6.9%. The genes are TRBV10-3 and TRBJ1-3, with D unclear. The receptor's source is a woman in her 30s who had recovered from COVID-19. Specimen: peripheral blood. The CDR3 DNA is TGTGCCAACCAAGTAAGGGAGGGAAACACCATATATTTT. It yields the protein CANQVREGNTIYF.